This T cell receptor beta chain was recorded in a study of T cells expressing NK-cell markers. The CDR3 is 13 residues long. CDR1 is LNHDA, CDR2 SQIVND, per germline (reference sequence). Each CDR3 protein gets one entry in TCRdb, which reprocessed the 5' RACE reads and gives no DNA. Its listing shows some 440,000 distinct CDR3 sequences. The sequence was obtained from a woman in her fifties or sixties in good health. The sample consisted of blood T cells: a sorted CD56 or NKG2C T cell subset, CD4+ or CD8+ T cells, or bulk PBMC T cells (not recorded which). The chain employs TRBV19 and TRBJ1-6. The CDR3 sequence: CASSMKRASPLHF.